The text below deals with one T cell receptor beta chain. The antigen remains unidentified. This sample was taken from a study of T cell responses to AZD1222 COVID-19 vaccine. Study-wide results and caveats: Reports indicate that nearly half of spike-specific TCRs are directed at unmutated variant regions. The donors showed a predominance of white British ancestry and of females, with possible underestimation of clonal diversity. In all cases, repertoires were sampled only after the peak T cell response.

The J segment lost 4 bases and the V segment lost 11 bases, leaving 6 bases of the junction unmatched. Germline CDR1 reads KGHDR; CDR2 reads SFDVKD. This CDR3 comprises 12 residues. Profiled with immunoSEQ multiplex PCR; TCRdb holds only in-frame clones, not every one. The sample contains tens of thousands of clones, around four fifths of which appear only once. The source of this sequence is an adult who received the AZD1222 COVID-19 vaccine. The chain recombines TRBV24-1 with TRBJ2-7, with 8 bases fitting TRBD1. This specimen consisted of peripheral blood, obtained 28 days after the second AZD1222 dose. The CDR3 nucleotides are TGTGCCAATTGGACAGGGCCTTACGAGCAGTACTTC. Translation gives CANWTGPYEQYF.